These T cell receptor beta chains were read from a single sample in a study of blood T cell dynamics during melanoma immunotherapy. The method was immunoSEQ multiplex PCR; TCRdb's version includes in-frame clones alone and lacks a portion of them. Here the sample spans fewer than 9,500 clones, 81% being singletons. The specimen was blood, collected from a patient treated with checkpoint blockade. These receptors were obtained from a human donor with melanoma. Both conserved end residues are part of each CDR3.

v_call,cdr3_length,cdr3_aa
TRBV19,15,CASSIDGLGPDTQYF
TRBV6-5,15,CASTKGTGYTGELFF
TRBV2,13,CASSGGRNQPQHF
TRBV6-5,14,CASSRQSRLTGYTF
TRBV5-1,14,CASSQRQGDSPLHF
TRBV10-1,15,CASSGGNAPYNEQFF
TRBV6-1,8,CARRPQHF
TRBV9,17,CASSVDGRAGISGTQYF
TRBV30,14,CAWSVKREGNTIYF
TRBV5-1,17,CASSRSPDRGFPYEQYF
TRBV7-9,13,CASSLAGGYEQYF
TRBV7-9,13,CASSHGGGVEQYF
TRBV18,14,CASSPLSSGGELFF
TRBV4-1,16,CASSQGGQGIDYGYTF
TRBV27,18,CASTMRVSAGGLYNEQFF
TRBV27,16,CASSQTSGAVEETQYF
TRBV5-4,13,CASSFGGAYEQYF
TRBV21-1,14,CASPRGLARNEQFF
TRBV2,14,CASSGTLAPDTQYF
TRBV19,13,CASSSTGGTEAFF
TRBV6-1,14,CASMKRRTSYEQYF
TRBV7-2,16,CASSLSGGAGANVLTF
TRBV27,17,CASSRLKDGPNTGELFF
TRBV5-6,16,CASSNDRPANTGELFF
TRBV7-9,14,CASSLVVNFYEQYF
TRBV5-1,15,CASSFRDTPGETQYF
TRBV20-1,11,CSAGQGGEQYF
TRBV10-2,13,CASSEGALTEAFF
TRBV6-5,13,CASSEGPTLAQYF
TRBV7-2,15,CASSLAGTGSTGSTF
TRBV11-2,14,CASSLLSRLNEQFF
TRBV7-6,18,CASSLAAQANDRNTEAFF
TRBV12-5,18,CASGSPGLAGDTPNEQFF
TRBV6-1,13,CASSERVRQPQHF
TRBV7-6,14,CASSLAAGGWEQFF
TRBV27,14,CASQPQIKGQPQHF
TRBV6-5,15,CASRYRQGATGELFF
TRBV7-9,14,CASSLRDRNEKLFF
TRBV7-9,17,CASSSSRPGQGSYEQYF
TRBV5-1,14,CASSLAPQPDEQFF